One sample yielded the 16 T cell receptor beta chains listed below, sequenced in a study of blood T cell repertoires in COVID-19. Repertoires were generated with immunoSEQ multiplex PCR, while TCRdb's copy carries only in-frame clones and drops some. The sample records around 440,000 clones, 88% being singletons. The sequenced sample was peripheral blood. These receptors came from a woman in her fifties or sixties with COVID-19, enrolled during active disease.

The rearrangement joins TRBV2 to TRBJ1-3; D gene unclear. The germline CDR1 and CDR2 sequences are SNHLY and FYNNEI. The germline V and J ends were trimmed by 6 bases and 0 bases, with 15 bases remaining between them. This CDR3 has 16 residues. CDR3 in amino acids: CASRSVGQSSGNTIYF. CDR3 nucleotide sequence: TGTGCCAGCAGATCAGTTGGGCAAAGCTCTGGAAACACCATATATTTT. The entire variable domain, with the rest obtained from reference TRBV2 and TRBJ1-3, is as follows: EPEVTQTPSHQVTQMGQEVILRCVPISNHLYFYWYRQILGQKVEFLVSFYNNEISEKSEIFDDQFSVERPDGSNFTLKIRSTKLEDSAMYFCASRSVGQSSGNTIYFGEGSWLTVV.

The gene calls are TRBV19 and TRBJ1-1, with 7 bases fitting TRBD1. The CDR3 spans 15 residues. Losses at the gene ends were 5 bases for V and 2 bases for J; bases not matched to a gene: 8. CDR1 is LNHDA, CDR2 SQIVND, per germline (reference sequence). CDR3 protein: CASSEGTDLNTEAFF. CDR3 DNA sequence: TGTGCCAGTAGTGAAGGGACAGACCTTAACACTGAAGCTTTCTTT.

This clone showed up just once. This chain uses TRBV3-1 (or the pseudogene TRBV3-2) with TRBJ1-3; no clear D gene. The CDR3 covers 14 residues. CDR1 is LGHDT, CDR2 YNNKEL, per germline (reference sequence). V lost 4 bases and J 0 bases, leaving 7 bases between the germline ends. The CDR3 DNA follows: TGTGCCAGCAGCCCCGGGATCTCTGGAAACACCATATATTTT. This sequence encodes CASSPGISGNTIYF.

This clone was detected a few times. The V gene is TRBV3-1 (or the pseudogene TRBV3-2), the J gene TRBJ2-7; no clear D gene. The CDR3 contains 11 residues. Germline values: CDR1 LGHDT, CDR2 YNNKEL (reference sequence). V was cut by 5 bases and J by 9 bases, with 11 bases left in between. The CDR3: CASSSSILQYF. Written as DNA, the CDR3 is TGTGCCAGCAGCTCCTCTATCTTGCAGTACTTC.

The V call is TRBV9, the J call TRBJ2-2; tentatively, D is TRBD2 (5 bases). The V gene's germline CDR1 is SGDLS and CDR2 YYNGEE. The CDR3 is made up of 15 amino acids. Trimming pared 0 bases from V and 4 bases from J, leaving 10 bases between. The CDR3 here is CASSVDSAATGELFF. The CDR3 DNA reads as TGTGCCAGCAGCGTAGATAGCGCGGCCACCGGGGAGCTGTTTTTT.

The V call is TRBV4-2, the J call TRBJ1-3; weak D call: TRBD1 (6 bases). The CDR3 is made up of 17 amino acids. CDR1 and CDR2 (germline): LGHNA, YNFKEQ. The ends were cut back, 2 bases at V and 4 bases at J, with 18 bases in the middle. The CDR3 region is CASSQPHRAQAGNTIYF. DNA of the CDR3: TGTGCCAGCAGCCAACCCCACAGGGCTCAGGCCGGAAACACCATATATTTT.

V usage is TRBV30 and J usage is TRBJ1-2; 7 bases are a match to TRBD1. The germline V gene encodes CDR1 GTSNPN and CDR2 SVGIG (reference sequence). CDR3 length: 13 amino acids. The junction had 15 bases not matched to a gene; V was cut back by 4 bases and J by 13 bases. DNA for the CDR3: TGTGCCTGGACTCAAAGCAGGGGGATGGGGCGCACCTTC. Its protein product is CAWTQSRGMGRTF.

This clone came up once. J is TRBJ1-2 and V is TRBV28; 7 bases are shared with TRBD1. The length of the CDR3 is 14 residues. Germline trimming cut 7 bases from V and 4 bases from J; bases unmatched to any gene: 9. The germline CDR1 and CDR2 sequences are MDHEN and SYDVKM. The CDR3 DNA follows: TGTGCCAGCAATCTAGGGGGCGCGAGCTATGGCTACACCTTC. Protein: CASNLGGASYGYTF.

This clone has only a few counts. The V call is TRBV5-6, the J call TRBJ2-7; 7 nucleotides agree with TRBD1. Looked up from germline, CDR1 is SGHDT and CDR2 is YYEEEE. The CDR3 has 13 amino acids. Germline trimming cut 1 base from V and 4 bases from J; bases unmatched to any gene: 2. The CDR3 is CASSLWDRYEQYF. DNA of the CDR3: TGTGCCAGCAGCTTGTGGGACAGATACGAGCAGTACTTC. The variable domain in full, with the rest retrieved from reference TRBV5-6 and TRBJ2-7, is DAGVTQSPTHLIKTRGQQVTLRCSPKSGHDTVSWYQQALGQGPQFIFQYYEEEERQRGNFPDRFSGHQFPNYSSELNVNALLLGDSALYLCASSLWDRYEQYFGPGTRLTVT.

The rearrangement links TRBV5-1 to TRBJ2-1; possible D gene TRBD1, 6 bases. Trimming left V 3 bases short and J 2 bases short, with 9 bases between. There are 14 residues in the CDR3. Germline V lookup: CDR1 SGHRS, CDR2 YFSETQ. CDR3 bases: TGCGCCAGCAGCTCCGGACAGACCTACAATGAGCAGTTCTTC. It encodes CASSSGQTYNEQFF.

The J gene is TRBJ2-2, the V gene TRBV7-3; D perhaps matches TRBD2 (5 bases). CDR1 is SGHTA, CDR2 FQGTGA, per germline. Trimming stripped 5 bases from V and 1 base from J, with 11 bases between. The CDR3 runs to 15 residues. CDR3 nucleotides: TGTGCCAGCAGCCCAAAGGCGGGGAACACCGGGGAGCTGTTTTTT. It is translated as CASSPKAGNTGELFF.

This chain uses TRBV19 with TRBJ2-7; D is perhaps TRBD1 (5 bases). Germline V gives CDR1 LNHDA, CDR2 SQIVND (reference sequence). This CDR3 has 13 amino acids. V was trimmed by 5 bases and J by 11 bases, leaving 19 bases between them. CDR3 sequence (DNA): TGTGCCAGTAGTGATCCCCCGACAGCTATCGAGTACTTC. This sequence encodes CASSDPPTAIEYF. The full variable domain, completed using reference TRBV19 and TRBJ2-7, is DGGITQSPKYLFRKEGQNVTLSCEQNLNHDAMYWYRQDPGQGLRLIYYSQIVNDFQKGDIAEGYSVSREKKESFPLTVTSAQKNPTAFYLCASSDPPTAIEYFGPGTRLTVT.

This rearrangement joins TRBV7-9 to TRBJ1-2, with D perhaps TRBD1 (6 bases). Deletions cut 5 bases from V and 7 bases from J, with 14 bases between. The CDR3 consists of 13 residues. CDR1 is SEHNR, CDR2 FQNEAQ, per germline (reference sequence). CDR3 loop: CASSPQGRVGYTF. As DNA, the CDR3 is TGTGCCAGCAGCCCCCAGGGGAGAGTTGGCTACACCTTC.

J is TRBJ2-3 and V is TRBV6-6, with D maybe TRBD1 (6 bases). Germline values: CDR1 MNHNY, CDR2 SVGAGI (reference sequence). Trimming took off 6 bases at V and 2 bases at J, with 15 bases between the two ends. The CDR3 has 15 residues. The CDR3 is CASSTDRLNTDTQYF. In nucleotides, the CDR3 is TGTGCCAGCAGCACAGACAGGTTAAACACAGATACGCAGTATTTT.

This rearrangement joins TRBV2 to TRBJ1-3; D might be TRBD1 (5 bases). There are 13 residues in the CDR3. Trimming shortened V by 7 bases and J by 10 bases, and 17 bases separated the two germline ends. CDR1 is SNHLY, CDR2 FYNNEI, per germline. The CDR3 coding sequence is TGTGCCAGCAACGTTGCAGGGACTGGAACCATATATTTT. Residues: CASNVAGTGTIYF.

Only a few counts were recorded for this clone. This rearrangement joins TRBV4-2 to TRBJ1-3; D is uncertain. V shed 1 base and J shed 2 bases, with 21 bases lying between them. Germline values: CDR1 LGHNA, CDR2 YNFKEQ. CDR3 length: 19 amino acids. The CDR3 coding sequence is TGTGCCAGCAGCCAAGTTGGCCCGGGCTTAGCGAGGGCTGGAAACACCATATATTTT. Amino acid sequence: CASSQVGPGLARAGNTIYF.